Listed here are 28 T cell receptor beta chains from one sample, sequenced in a study of cytomegalovirus exposure and HLA in healthy donors. This PCR relied on a set of 60 Vbeta primers and 13 Jbeta primers. Method: immunoSEQ multiplex PCR; TCRdb's copy keeps in-frame clones and lacks some. The data contain about 140,000 clones, roughly 10% of them singletons. The sample consisted of PBMCs. The receptors were sampled from a man aged 50 to 59 in good health and CMV-seronegative.

This clone was detected a few times. This chain connects TRBV30 to TRBJ1-4; 7 positions agree with TRBD1. The CDR3 consists of 14 residues. In germline, CDR1 is GTSNPN, CDR2 SVGIG (reference sequence). V gave up 2 bases and J gave up 8 bases; unmatched junction bases: 8. CDR3 DNA sequence: TGTGCCTGGAGTTCAAGGACAGGTACAGAAAAACTGTTTTTT. Translation gives CAWSSRTGTEKLFF.

The V gene is TRBV29-1, the J gene TRBJ1-1; D not certain. The V and J ends lost 2 bases and 0 bases respectively, with 7 bases between them. CDR3 length: 13 residues. The germline V gene encodes CDR1 SQVTM and CDR2 ANQGSEA. The CDR3 loop reads CSVEPGLNTEAFF. The CDR3, as DNA: TGCAGCGTTGAACCGGGTCTGAACACTGAAGCTTTCTTT.

This chain joins TRBV28 and TRBJ1-2; the D is unclear. CDR1 MDHEN and CDR2 SYDVKM come from the germline V gene. The CDR3 is 14 residues long. The ends were cut back, 6 bases at V and 3 bases at J, with 14 bases in the middle. The CDR3 DNA follows: TGTGCCAGCAGCCAGCCCCCGGGTTACTATGGCTACACCTTC. It is translated as CASSQPPGYYGYTF.

This clone was seen a handful of times. The chain links TRBV7-2 to TRBJ2-5; TRBD1 matches 9 bases. The trim removed 1 base at V and 5 bases at J, leaving 2 bases unmatched. This CDR3 has 14 amino acids. Germline assignment: CDR1 SGHTA and CDR2 FQGNSA. The CDR3: CASSLGDRGETQYF. CDR3 in DNA: TGTGCCAGCAGCTTAGGAGACAGGGGGGAGACCCAGTACTTC.

The rearrangement links TRBV4-1 to TRBJ2-1; D call uncertain. V lost 5 bases, J lost 8 bases, and 7 bases lay in between. CDR1 is MGHRA and CDR2 is YSYEKL in the germline V gene. This CDR3 has 11 residues. The CDR3, as DNA: TGCGCCAGCAGCACAAGCGATGAGCAGTTCTTC. This translates into CASSTSDEQFF.

This clone was seen a handful of times. The V gene is TRBV29-1, the J gene TRBJ2-5; a possible D gene is TRBD2 (6 bases). There are 13 residues in the CDR3. Germline CDR1 SQVTM, CDR2 ANQGSEA. Trimming stripped 7 bases from V and 5 bases from J, with 17 bases between. The CDR3 region is CSARVAAGETQYF. The DNA of the CDR3 is TGCAGCGCCAGGGTGGCCGCGGGGGAGACCCAGTACTTC.

This clone was detected only a few times. The gene calls are TRBV6-5 and TRBJ2-7, with D possibly matching TRBD1 (7 bases). Between the trimmed V and J ends, which lost 3 bases and 0 bases, there was a span of 15 bases. Germline CDR1 is MNHEY and CDR2 is SVGAGI. This CDR3 is 16 amino acids long. CDR3 nucleotide sequence: TGTGCCAGCAGTTATTCTAACAGGGGACTCTCCTACGAGCAGTACTTC. Translating gives CASSYSNRGLSYEQYF.

This clone showed up just a few times. The chain couples TRBV10-2 to TRBJ2-3; TRBD2 matches at 7 bases. The CDR3 runs 12 residues. Germline CDR1 is WSHSY and CDR2 is SAAADI. V lost 7 bases to trimming and J lost 7 bases; unmatched junction nucleotides: 5. CDR3 in amino acids: CASIGEGYTQYF. The CDR3 bases are TGCGCCAGCATCGGGGAGGGTTATACGCAGTATTTT.

This chain joins TRBV5-1 and TRBJ1-6, with D possibly TRBD1 on 5 matching bases. There are 14 residues in the CDR3. Germline CDR1 SGHRS, CDR2 YFSETQ. V was trimmed by 4 bases and J by 7 bases, leaving 12 bases between them. The CDR3 coding sequence is TGCGCCAGCAGCCTACTACAGGAGAATTCACCCCTCCACTTT. Its protein is CASSLLQENSPLHF.

This clone was counted a few times. This rearrangement joins TRBV13 to TRBJ2-7, with 7 bases lining up with TRBD2. Looked up from germline, CDR1 is PRHDT and CDR2 is FYEKMQ (reference sequence). The trim removed 5 bases at V and 2 bases at J, leaving 12 bases unmatched. This CDR3 region has 16 residues. In DNA form, the CDR3 reads TGTGCCAGCAGCCCAGCTAGACTAGCTGGAACCTACGAGCAGTACTTC. Translation gives CASSPARLAGTYEQYF.

The chain carries TRBV6-5 and TRBJ1-5; 9 bases are shared with TRBD1. The CDR3 contains 15 residues. V shed 6 bases, J shed 4 bases, and the junction held 7 bases outside the gene matches. The germline V gene has CDR1 MNHEY and CDR2 SVGAGI. For the CDR3, the DNA is TGTGCCAGCAGCAAGGACAGGGGTCGGAATCAGCCCCAGCATTTT. Translated, it gives CASSKDRGRNQPQHF.

This clone was seen a few times. The rearrangement uses TRBV6-5 and TRBJ2-1, with D possibly matching TRBD2 (5 bases). The ends were cut back, 8 bases at V and 0 bases at J, with 11 bases in the middle. This CDR3 has 14 amino acids. Germline V lookup: CDR1 MNHEY, CDR2 SVGAGI. The CDR3: CASSDYYSYNEQFF. CDR3 sequence (DNA): TGTGCCAGCTCTGACTACTACTCCTACAATGAGCAGTTCTTC.

This chain connects TRBV7-2 to TRBJ2-5; D is perhaps TRBD1 (6 bases). V was clipped by 6 bases and J by 2 bases, with 13 bases between them. This CDR3 has 14 residues. Germline CDR1 and CDR2: SGHTA and FQGNSA. CDR3 in DNA: TGTGCCAGCAGTCTAATGGGGGCTCAAGAGACCCAGTACTTC. Translation gives CASSLMGAQETQYF.

This chain links TRBV5-4 with TRBJ2-5, with a tentative D call TRBD2 (6 bases). The CDR3 contains 14 residues. Germline V gene sequence: CDR1 SGHNT, CDR2 YYREEE (reference sequence). V lost 1 base to trimming and J lost 5 bases, with 12 bases between them. CDR3 in DNA: TGTGCCAGCAGCTTGTTTGCGGGGCAGGAGACCCAGTACTTC. As protein: CASSLFAGQETQYF.

The chain couples TRBV4-1 to TRBJ2-3; 11 nucleotides agree with TRBD2. Germline V gene lookup returns CDR1 MGHRA and CDR2 YSYEKL. V lost 3 bases and J lost 2; bases outside the gene matches: 7. CDR3 length: 17 amino acids. For the CDR3, the DNA is TGCGCCAGCAGCCAGGGATTACTAGCGGGGGACACAGATACGCAGTATTTT. Protein sequence: CASSQGLLAGDTDTQYF.

The sample holds a few counts of this clone. J is TRBJ1-4 and V is TRBV6-5; tentatively, D is TRBD1 (6 bases). Per germline, CDR1 MNHEY and CDR2 SVGAGI. The CDR3 covers 15 residues. Trimming left V 7 bases short and J 8 bases short, with 20 bases between. CDR3 region: CASNPGGAIREKLFF. The CDR3 DNA reads TGTGCCAGCAACCCTGGGGGCGCGATTAGGGAAAAACTGTTTTTT.

The V call is TRBV5-5, the J call TRBJ1-2, with 7 bases identical to TRBD1. The CDR3 has 17 residues. Germline CDR1 SGHKS, CDR2 YYEKEE (reference sequence). V was clipped by 1 base and J by 0 bases; unmatched bases: 9. The CDR3 is CASSLIATGPTNYGYTF. For the CDR3, the DNA is TGTGCCAGCAGCTTGATTGCGACAGGGCCCACTAACTATGGCTACACCTTC.

In this sample, this clone turned up a few times. The rearrangement links TRBV5-8 to TRBJ1-5; 8 positions agree with TRBD1. Germline CDR1 reads SGHTS; CDR2 reads YDEGEE. The J segment lost 5 bases and the V segment lost 4 bases, leaving 8 bases of the junction unmatched. This CDR3 has 15 amino acids. Here the CDR3 reads CASSPGQVTDQPQHF. CDR3 DNA sequence: TGTGCCAGCAGCCCGGGACAGGTTACCGATCAGCCCCAGCATTTT.

Only a few counts were recorded for this clone. The J gene is TRBJ1-4, the V gene TRBV5-1; no firm D call. Germline-derived CDR1 and CDR2 are SGHRS and YFSETQ. Trimming shortened V by 4 bases and J by 0 bases, and 7 bases separated the two germline ends. CDR3 length: 14 residues. Here the CDR3 reads CASSPGSTNEKLFF. The CDR3 nucleotides are TGCGCCAGCAGCCCTGGCTCAACTAATGAAAAACTGTTTTTT.

As to this clone: The conserved phenylalanine or tryptophan is not found at the CDR3 terminus, so this likely reflects a read error. The DNA is omitted, as the CDR3 cannot be located on it reliably, and the CDR3 follows TCRdb's listing. V gene TRBV27 combines with J gene TRBJ2-7; the table names TRBD2, a call not compared with the DNA. 13 amino acids form the CDR3, both terminal residues included. Germline V CDR1 and CDR2: MNHEY, SMNVEV (reference sequence). This CDR3 is CASSSRRSQYHLP.

This chain connects TRBV6-6 to TRBJ2-7; 7 nucleotides match TRBD2. With V trimmed by 8 bases and J by 2 bases, 9 bases remained unmatched. CDR3 length: 14 residues. The germline V gene encodes CDR1 MNHNY and CDR2 SVGAGI (reference sequence). The CDR3 sequence is CASAGGSFTYEQYF. The CDR3 nucleotides read TGTGCCAGCGCTGGCGGGAGTTTCACCTACGAGCAGTACTTC.

The sample holds a few counts of this clone. This CDR3 reads CASSKQGALETQYF. The CDR3 DNA reads as TGTGCCAGCAGTAAACAGGGGGCCCTGGAGACCCAGTACTTC. The chain carries TRBV25-1 and TRBJ2-5, with 9 bases aligning to TRBD1. From germline, CDR1 is MGHDK and CDR2 SYGVNS. CDR3 size: 14 residues. The junction had 6 bases not matched to a gene; V was cut back by 5 bases and J by 5 bases.

The genes are TRBV5-1 and TRBJ1-1; TRBD1 matches at 7 bases. CDR1 and CDR2 (germline): SGHRS, YFSETQ. The junction had 6 bases not matched to a gene; V was cut back by 0 bases and J by 1 base. The CDR3 totals 16 residues. The CDR3 sequence is CASSLGGRGRNTEAFF. The CDR3, as DNA: TGCGCCAGCAGCTTGGGCGGAAGGGGGCGGAACACTGAAGCTTTCTTT.

The chain combines TRBV19 with TRBJ2-3; 11 nucleotides agree with TRBD2. CDR3 size: 17 residues. V lost 7 bases to trimming and J lost 5 bases; unmatched junction nucleotides: 14. In germline, CDR1 is LNHDA, CDR2 SQIVND (reference sequence). The CDR3 nucleotides read TGTGCCAGTACCCAACTAGCGGGGGCGTTAGTTGGAGATACGCAGTATTTT. Translation gives CASTQLAGALVGDTQYF.

This clone has only a few counts. This chain joins TRBV7-8 and TRBJ1-1, with 9 bases matching TRBD1. With V trimmed by 5 bases and J by 4 bases, 8 bases remained unmatched. Germline CDR1 is SGHVS and CDR2 is FQNEAQ. This CDR3 is 15 amino acids long. CDR3 coding DNA: TGTGCCAGCAGCCAATTACAGGGGGCGGCCACTGAAGCTTTCTTT. Translating it yields CASSQLQGAATEAFF.

The chain joins TRBV5-4 to TRBJ2-7, with 9 positions matching TRBD2. From germline, CDR1 is SGHNT and CDR2 YYREEE (reference sequence). J lost 2 bases, V lost 1 base, and 7 bases had no gene match. The CDR3 has 16 residues. CDR3: CASSLPLGGGAYEQYF. The DNA of the CDR3 is TGTGCCAGCAGCTTGCCCTTGGGCGGGGGGGCCTACGAGCAGTACTTC.

This clone has a handful of counts. The gene calls are TRBV29-1 and TRBJ1-3, with D maybe TRBD1 (6 bases). Germline values: CDR1 SQVTM, CDR2 ANQGSEA. The V end lost 1 base, the J end lost 2 bases, and 9 bases lay between the germline ends. CDR3 size: 14 residues. DNA for the CDR3: TGCAGCGTTGAAGTGGGGGCTACTGGAAACACCATATATTTT. This sequence encodes CSVEVGATGNTIYF.

The chain links TRBV19 to TRBJ1-4; D possibly corresponds to TRBD1 (5 bases). V was shortened by 7 bases and J by 5 bases, with 14 bases between the two germline ends. CDR3 length: 14 residues. Germline values: CDR1 LNHDA, CDR2 SQIVND (reference sequence). The CDR3 bases are TGTGCCAGTAACAATTGGGGGGGAAATGAAAAACTGTTTTTT. This translates into CASNNWGGNEKLFF.